Sequencing of this T cell receptor (beta chain) was carried out in a study of spatial heterogeneity in lung cancer. About the study: The cohort: approximately 66 early-stage, untreated non-small cell lung cancer patients.

TCRdb analysed the 5' RACE reads with MiXCR anew, one entry per CDR3 protein. The sample has 43,000 or so distinct CDR3 sequences; around 11% are singletons. The J segment lost 2 bases and the V segment lost 7 bases, leaving 11 bases of the junction unmatched. Germline V gene sequence: CDR1 MDHEN, CDR2 SYDVKM. This CDR3 has 16 residues. The time point is: blood at routine non-recurrence follow-up after resection. Sequencing was performed on whole RNA extracted from tumor and nontumor lung tissue, or from frozen PBMC, and the material was left unsorted. Only a few counts were recorded for this clonotype.

This chain links TRBV28 with TRBJ1-5, with 7 bases fitting TRBD1. The source material was PBMCs, sampled at follow-up. The TCR was taken from a male donor with early-stage non-small cell lung cancer. CDR3: CASTPSSGTGNQPQHF. The CDR3 region has the DNA TGTGCCAGCACCCCTTCGAGCGGGACAGGCAATCAGCCCCAGCATTTT.